This TCR beta chain was identified during a study of immune heterogeneity within non-small cell lung tumors. Study overall: Tumors were classified as 4 squamous cell carcinomas, some eleven non-squamous carcinomas and 1 not otherwise specified.

Study findings and constraints: Local clonality of T cells correlated moderately yet significantly with local tumor mutational burden (R about 0.34). High-frequency clones unique to single sites coexisted with identical dominant CDR3 beta clonotypes that recurred across tumor sites within a patient.

Germline CDR1 SGHAT, CDR2 FQNNGV. CDR3 length: 13 residues. Trimming took 5 bases from V and 3 from J; bases not matched to a gene: 2. Multiplex PCR amplified TCR beta CDR3 with 32 V and 13 J primers. One entry per CDR3 protein, called by TCRdb with MiXCR from the multiplex PCR reads. The table has about 34,000 distinct CDR3 sequences, around 28% seen once. This clonotype was observed a few times. Its target is not known. Samples each supplied approximately 600 ng of bulk tumor genomic DNA as template. From each primary tumor, several far-apart biopsies were obtained during surgery. Those enrolled were patients newly diagnosed with untreated non-small cell lung cancer and undergoing curative surgery. Donation came from patients with newly diagnosed non-small cell lung cancer who were having surgery with curative intent.

This clonotype was sampled from a man aged 40-49 years with non-small cell lung cancer. Sequencing was done on a sample of lung tumor tissue. This chain connects TRBV11-2 to TRBJ1-2; 8 bases fit TRBD1. CDR3 sequence (DNA): TGTGCCAGCAGCGCGACAGGGGACTATGGCTACACCTTC. Its protein is CASSATGDYGYTF.